This T cell receptor beta chain stems from a study of blood T cell repertoires in COVID-19. Study-level information: Both acute and convalescent COVID-19 samples were obtained from the United States, Italy and Spain. The cDNA or gDNA used as material had been derived from T cells, B-cell-depleted T cells, or PBMCs.

This clone turned up a few times. Original data processing: Estimation of nucleated cell counts was performed using reference gene primer amplification. Profiling relied on immunoSEQ multiplex PCR, and the TCRdb table lists in-frame clones only, not all of them. Clone size and V and J calls were adopted from that table, with D and trimming inferred from the DNA. The data hold under 250,000 clones, with 80% to 90% observed a single time. With 5 bases removed from V and 3 bases from J, the gap between germline ends came to 13 bases. The CDR3 consists of 14 residues. In germline, CDR1 is SEHNR, CDR2 FQNEAQ (reference sequence).

The clonotype originates from a man aged 40-55 years with active or convalescent COVID-19. Sequencing input: peripheral blood. This chain uses TRBV7-9 with TRBJ1-1; D is ambiguous. The CDR3 coding sequence is TGTGCCAGCAGCCCTCCCCGGGTGGACACTGAAGCTTTCTTT. Translated: CASSPPRVDTEAFF. Supplemented by reference TRBV7-9 and TRBJ1-1, the full variable domain reads DTGVSQNPRHKITKRGQNVTFRCDPISEHNRLYWYRQTLGQGPEFLTYFQNEAQLEKSRLLSDRFSAERPKGSFSTLEIQRTEQGDSAMYLCASSPPRVDTEAFFGQGTRLTVV.